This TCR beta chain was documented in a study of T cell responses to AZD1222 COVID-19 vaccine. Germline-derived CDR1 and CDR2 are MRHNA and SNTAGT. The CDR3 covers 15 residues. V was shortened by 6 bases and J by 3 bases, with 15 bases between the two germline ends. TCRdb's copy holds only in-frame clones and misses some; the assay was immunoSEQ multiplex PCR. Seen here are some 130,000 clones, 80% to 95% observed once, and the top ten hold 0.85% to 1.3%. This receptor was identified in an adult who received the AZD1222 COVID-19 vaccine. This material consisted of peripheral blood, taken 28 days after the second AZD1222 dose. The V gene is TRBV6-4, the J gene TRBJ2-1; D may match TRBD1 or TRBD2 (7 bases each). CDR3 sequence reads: CASSLAGDSYNEQFF. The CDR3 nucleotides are TGTGCCAGCAGCCTGGCGGGGGACAGCTACAATGAGCAGTTCTTC.